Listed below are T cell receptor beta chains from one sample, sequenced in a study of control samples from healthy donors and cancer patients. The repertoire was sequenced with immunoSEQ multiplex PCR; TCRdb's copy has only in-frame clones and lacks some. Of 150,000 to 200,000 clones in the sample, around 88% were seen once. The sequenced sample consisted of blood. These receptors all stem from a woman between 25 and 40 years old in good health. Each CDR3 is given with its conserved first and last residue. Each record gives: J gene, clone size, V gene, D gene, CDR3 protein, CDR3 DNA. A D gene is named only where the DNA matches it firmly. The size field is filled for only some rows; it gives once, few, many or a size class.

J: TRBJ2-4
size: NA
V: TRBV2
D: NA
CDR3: CASSEARGVAKNIQYF
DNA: TGTGCCAGCAGTGAAGCGCGGGGAGTAGCCAAAAACATTCAGTACTTC

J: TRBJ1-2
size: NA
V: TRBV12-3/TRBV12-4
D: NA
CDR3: CASSTYIVHTF
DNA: TGTGCCAGCAGTACGTACATAGTGCACACCTTC

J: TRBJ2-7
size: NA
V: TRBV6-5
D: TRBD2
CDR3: CASRGTINSYEQYF
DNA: TGTGCCAGCAGGGGGACTATAAACTCCTACGAGCAGTACTTC

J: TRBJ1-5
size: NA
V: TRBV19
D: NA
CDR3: CASSISPGNQPQHF
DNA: TGTGCCAGTAGTATAAGCCCGGGCAATCAGCCCCAGCATTTT

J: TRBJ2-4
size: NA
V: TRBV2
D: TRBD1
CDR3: CASSGRTGIAKNIQYF
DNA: TGTGCCAGCAGTGGCCGGACAGGTATAGCCAAAAACATTCAGTACTTC

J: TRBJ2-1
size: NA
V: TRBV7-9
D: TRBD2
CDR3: CASSLVAGGPHNEQFF
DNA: TGTGCCAGCAGCTTGGTAGCGGGGGGGCCCCACAATGAGCAGTTCTTC

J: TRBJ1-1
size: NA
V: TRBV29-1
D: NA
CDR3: CSAFRGVTEAFF
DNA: TGCAGCGCCTTCCGGGGGGTCACTGAAGCTTTCTTT

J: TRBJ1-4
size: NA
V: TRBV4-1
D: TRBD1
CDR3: CASSLGTATNEKLFF
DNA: TGCGCCAGCAGCCTGGGGACAGCAACTAATGAAAAACTGTTTTTT

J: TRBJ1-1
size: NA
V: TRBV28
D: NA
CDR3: CASSLYGRTNTEAFF
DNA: TGTGCCAGCAGTTTGTACGGCAGGACGAACACTGAAGCTTTCTTT

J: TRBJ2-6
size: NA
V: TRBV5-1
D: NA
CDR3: CASSLTGSSGANVLTF
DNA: TGCGCCAGCAGCTTAACCGGGAGCTCTGGGGCCAACGTCCTGACTTTC

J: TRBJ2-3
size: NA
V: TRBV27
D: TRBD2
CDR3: CASLKREGLRGTDTQYF
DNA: TGTGCCAGCCTCAAGCGGGAGGGCCTTAGGGGCACAGATACGCAGTATTTT

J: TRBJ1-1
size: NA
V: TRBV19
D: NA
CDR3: CASSPISPGAHEAFF
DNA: TGTGCCAGTAGTCCCATTTCCCCGGGGGCCCATGAAGCTTTCTTT

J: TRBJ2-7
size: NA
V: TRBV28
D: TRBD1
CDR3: CASSFSGTGTHEQYF
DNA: TGTGCCAGCAGTTTCAGTGGGACAGGGACCCACGAGCAGTACTTC

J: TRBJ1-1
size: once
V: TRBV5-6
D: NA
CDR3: CASSLGRGATEAFF
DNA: TGTGCCAGCAGCTTAGGCAGGGGCGCCACTGAAGCTTTCTTT

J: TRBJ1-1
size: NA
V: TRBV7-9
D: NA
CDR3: CASSVMGLNTEAFF
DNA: TGTGCCAGCAGCGTGATGGGGTTGAACACTGAAGCTTTCTTT

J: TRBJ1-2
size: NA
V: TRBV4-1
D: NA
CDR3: CASSPREGLTNYGYTF
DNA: TGCGCCAGCAGCCCCCGGGAGGGGTTAACTAACTATGGCTACACCTTC

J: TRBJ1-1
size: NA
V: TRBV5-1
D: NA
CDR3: CASSFDPTKGGGAWNTEAFF
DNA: TGCGCCAGCAGCTTTGATCCAACCAAGGGTGGGGGGGCCTGGAACACTGAAGCTTTCTTT

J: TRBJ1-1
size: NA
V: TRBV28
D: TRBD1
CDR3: CASSLLLWRGQGDIEAFF
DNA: TGTGCCAGCAGTTTATTATTGTGGAGGGGACAGGGGGACATTGAAGCTTTCTTT

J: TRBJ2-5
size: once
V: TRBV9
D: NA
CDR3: CASSVGGGARETQYF
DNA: TGTGCCAGCAGCGTAGGAGGCGGGGCGAGGGAGACCCAGTACTTC

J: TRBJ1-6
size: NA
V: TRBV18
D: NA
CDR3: CASSPQGGDSPLHF
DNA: TGTGCCAGCTCACCACAGGGGGGGGACTCACCCCTCCACTTT

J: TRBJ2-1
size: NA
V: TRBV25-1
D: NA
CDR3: CASRSRGQSSYNEQFF
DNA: TGTGCCAGCAGGTCTCGGGGCCAAAGCTCCTACAATGAGCAGTTCTTC

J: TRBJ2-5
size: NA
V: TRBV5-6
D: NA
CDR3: CASSGGLGGQETQYF
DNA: TGTGCCAGCAGCGGGGGACTGGGGGGCCAAGAGACCCAGTACTTC

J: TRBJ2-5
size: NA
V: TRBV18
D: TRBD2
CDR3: CASSPSGGEGTQYF
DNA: TGTGCCAGCTCACCAAGCGGGGGAGAAGGGACCCAGTACTTC

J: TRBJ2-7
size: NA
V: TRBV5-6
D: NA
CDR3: CASSLEGTFHEQYF
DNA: TGTGCCAGCAGCTTGGAGGGGACATTCCACGAGCAGTACTTC

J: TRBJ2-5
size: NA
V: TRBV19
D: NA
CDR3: CASSPLRGLGSSVNEETQYF
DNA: TGTGCCAGTAGCCCTCTACGGGGGCTGGGGTCTAGCGTGAACGAAGAGACCCAGTACTTC

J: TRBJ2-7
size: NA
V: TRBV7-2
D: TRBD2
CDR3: CASSYTSGERRHF
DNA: TGTGCCAGCAGCTACACTAGCGGGGAGCGCCGGCACTTC

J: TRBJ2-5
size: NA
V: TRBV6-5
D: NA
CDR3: CASSGETQYF
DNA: TGTGCCAGCAGCGGGGAGACCCAGTACTTC

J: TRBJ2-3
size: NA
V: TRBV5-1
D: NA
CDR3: CASSLDGRGTDTQYF
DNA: TGCGCCAGCAGCTTGGACGGCAGGGGCACAGATACGCAGTATTTT

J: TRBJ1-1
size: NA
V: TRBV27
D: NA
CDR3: CASSLLSGLDTEAFF
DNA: TGTGCCAGCAGTTTATTATCTGGGCTGGACACTGAAGCTTTCTTT

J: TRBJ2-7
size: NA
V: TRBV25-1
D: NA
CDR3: CASSESVLEQYF
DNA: TGTGCCAGCAGTGAATCTGTCCTTGAGCAGTACTTC

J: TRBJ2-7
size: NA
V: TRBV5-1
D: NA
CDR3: CASSSAGSYEQYF
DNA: TGCGCCAGCAGCTCGGCAGGGTCTTACGAGCAGTACTTC

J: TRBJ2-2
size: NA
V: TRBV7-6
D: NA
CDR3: CASSSRIAGRNTGELFF
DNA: TGTGCCAGCAGCTCACGGATTGCGGGCCGTAACACCGGGGAGCTGTTTTTT

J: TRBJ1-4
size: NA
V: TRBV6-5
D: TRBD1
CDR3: CASSHRQGTNEKLFF
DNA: TGTGCCAGCAGCCATCGACAGGGTACTAATGAAAAACTGTTTTTT

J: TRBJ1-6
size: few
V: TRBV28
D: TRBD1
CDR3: CASSLDRGQPLHF
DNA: TGTGCCAGCAGTTTGGACAGGGGGCAGCCCCTCCACTTT

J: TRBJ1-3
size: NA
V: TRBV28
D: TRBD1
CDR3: CASGRTGGLNTIYF
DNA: TGTGCCAGCGGACGGACAGGCGGCTTGAACACCATATATTTT

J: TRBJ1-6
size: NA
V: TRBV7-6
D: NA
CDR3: CASSLDRPDNNSPLHF
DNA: TGTGCCAGCAGCTTAGACCGACCAGATAATAATTCACCCCTCCACTTT